A single sample gave rise to the 18 T cell receptor beta chains below, sequenced in a study of CD8 T cells in Susac syndrome. RNA, at roughly 0.45 to 1 ug, was reverse transcribed with random hexamers. MiXCR, run by TCRdb on the immunoSEQ multiplex PCR reads, gives a single entry per CDR3 protein. The sample carries around 130,000 distinct CDR3 sequences, around 91% recorded once. Sequenced sample: CD8+ T cells from PBMCs. The receptors derive from a human donor with multiple sclerosis.

The rearrangement links TRBV27 to TRBJ1-1, with D possibly TRBD1 on 5 matching bases. Trimming took 0 bases from V and 5 from J, leaving 10 bases between them. Germline values: CDR1 MNHEY, CDR2 SMNVEV (reference sequence). The CDR3 covers 14 residues. CDR3 protein: CASSLSQGGTEAFF. The CDR3 region has the DNA TGTGCCAGCAGTTTATCCCAGGGTGGTACTGAAGCTTTCTTT.

V usage is TRBV24-1 and J usage is TRBJ2-7; no clear D. Trimming left V 4 bases short and J 3 bases short, with 3 bases between. CDR3 size: 11 residues. Germline lookup yields CDR1 KGHDR and CDR2 SFDVKD. CDR3 region: CATSDVYEQYF. The CDR3 coding sequence is TGTGCCACCAGTGACGTCTACGAGCAGTACTTC.

The chain is built from TRBV6-2 or TRBV6-3 and TRBJ2-2, with 7 bases fitting TRBD2. Germline V lookup: CDR1 MNHEY, CDR2 SVGEGT. This CDR3 contains 17 residues. V shed 2 bases, J shed 4 bases, and the junction held 10 bases outside the gene matches. CDR3 nucleotides: TGTGCCAGCAGTTACCCCGGGACTAAAAAGGGCACCGGGGAGCTGTTTTTT. The encoded protein is CASSYPGTKKGTGELFF.

This chain links TRBV30 with TRBJ2-1, with D possibly matching TRBD2 (6 bases). Germline-derived CDR1 and CDR2 are GTSNPN and SVGIG (reference sequence). V lost 4 bases, J lost 0 bases, and 13 bases lay in between. The CDR3 consists of 15 residues. CDR3 protein: CAWTDGSSSYNEQFF. The CDR3 DNA reads TGTGCCTGGACTGACGGGAGTAGCTCCTACAATGAGCAGTTCTTC.

The gene calls are TRBV18 and TRBJ2-7; 12 nucleotides match TRBD2. V trimming: 5 bases; J trimming: 5 bases; junction bases outside the gene matches: 16. This CDR3 contains 18 residues. The germline gives CDR1 KGHSH, CDR2 LQKENI. CDR3 region: CASSSRLAGDYHRNEQYF. The CDR3 DNA reads TGTGCCAGCTCATCTCGACTAGCGGGAGACTACCACCGAAACGAGCAGTACTTC.

The genes are TRBV25-1 and TRBJ1-5; D uncertain. CDR3 size: 12 residues. Trimming cost V 11 bases and J 7 bases, with 15 bases left between them. Germline-derived CDR1 and CDR2 are MGHDK and SYGVNS. This chain's CDR3 is CAGRKERQPQHF. CDR3 in DNA: TGTGCCGGCCGTAAGGAGAGGCAGCCCCAGCATTTT. Based on the CDR3 plus reference TRBV25-1 and TRBJ1-5, the full variable domain is EADIYQTPRYLVIGTGKKITLECSQTMGHDKMYWYQQDPGMELHLIHYSYGVNSTEKGDLSSESTVSRIRTEHFPLTLESARPSHTSQYLCAGRKERQPQHFGDGTRLSIL.

The V and J genes are TRBV20-1 and TRBJ2-7; 7 positions match TRBD2. Germline lookup yields CDR1 DFQATT and CDR2 SNEGSKA (reference sequence). The junction had 5 bases not matched to a gene; V was cut back by 5 bases and J by 7 bases. This CDR3 comprises 11 residues. The CDR3 DNA reads as TGCAGTGCTGGGGGGGGGTTGGAGCAGTACTTC. The encoded protein is CSAGGGLEQYF.

The gene calls are TRBV4-3 and TRBJ2-6; D gene uncertain. The CDR3 length is 16 residues. Trimming left V 0 bases short and J 0 bases short, with 6 bases between. From germline, CDR1 is LGHNA and CDR2 YSLEER. The CDR3 is CASSQDRASGANVLTF. The CDR3 coding sequence is TGCGCCAGCAGCCAAGATCGGGCCTCTGGGGCCAACGTCCTGACTTTC.

J is TRBJ2-5 and V is TRBV24-1; 11 positions match TRBD2. Trimming at V came to 3 bases and at J to 2 bases, leaving 4 bases not matched to a gene. The germline V gene encodes CDR1 KGHDR and CDR2 SFDVKD. CDR3 size: 16 residues. Here the CDR3 reads CATSDALAGVQETQYF. CDR3 nucleotide sequence: TGTGCCACCAGTGATGCACTAGCGGGAGTGCAAGAGACCCAGTACTTC.

This clonotype has only one observation. The chain has TRBV11-2 and TRBJ1-1, with D maybe TRBD1 (6 bases). The CDR3 length is 12 residues. V dropped 7 bases and J dropped 3 bases, with 9 bases sitting between them. Germline V gene data show CDR1 as SGHAT and CDR2 as FQNNGV. The CDR3 nucleotides read TGTGCCAGCAATTCAGGGGACACTGAAGCTTTCTTT. Protein product: CASNSGDTEAFF.

V gene TRBV20-1 combines with J gene TRBJ2-1, with TRBD2 as a possible D gene (6 bases). The germline CDR1 and CDR2 sequences are DFQATT and SNEGSKA (reference sequence). CDR3 length: 14 residues. V was clipped by 0 bases and J by 3 bases, with 9 bases between them. CDR3 sequence (DNA): TGCAGTGCTAGAGATCGGGAGCTCTACAATGAGCAGTTCTTC. This encodes CSARDRELYNEQFF.

This rearrangement joins TRBV13 to TRBJ1-5; D is unclear. This CDR3 region has 12 residues. Trimming pared 4 bases from V and 7 bases from J, leaving 8 bases between. Germline loops: CDR1 PRHDT, CDR2 FYEKMQ (reference sequence). The chain's CDR3 is CASSYGRQPQHF. The DNA for the CDR3 is TGTGCCAGCAGCTATGGACGGCAGCCCCAGCATTTT. Full variable domain (missing parts from reference TRBV13 and TRBJ1-5): AAGVIQSPRHLIKEKRETATLKCYPIPRHDTVYWYQQGPGQDPQFLISFYEKMQSDKGSIPDRFSAQQFSDYHSELNMSSLELGDSALYFCASSYGRQPQHFGDGTRLSIL.

V usage is TRBV29-1 and J usage is TRBJ2-7; D remains unclear. V lost 3 bases, J lost 1 base, and 7 bases lay in between. Germline CDR1 reads SQVTM; CDR2 reads ANQGSEA. The CDR3 is 12 amino acids. The CDR3 sequence: CSVEEPSYEQYF. Here the CDR3 DNA reads TGCAGCGTTGAGGAGCCGTCCTACGAGCAGTACTTC.

The chain couples TRBV27 to TRBJ2-7; D may be TRBD2 (6 bases). Germline loops: CDR1 MNHEY, CDR2 SMNVEV (reference sequence). There are 15 residues in the CDR3. V gave up 7 bases and J gave up 0 bases, with 16 bases separating them. For the CDR3, the DNA is TGTGCCAGCACCCTGAGAGGGACTGGCTCCTACGAGCAGTACTTC. This sequence encodes CASTLRGTGSYEQYF.

The V call is TRBV29-1, the J call TRBJ2-7, with 7 bases aligning to TRBD1. Looked up from germline, CDR1 is SQVTM and CDR2 is ANQGSEA. Unmatched junction bases numbered 11, after V lost 5 bases and J lost 4 bases. The CDR3 is 14 residues long. The CDR3: CSVTRQGTPYEQYF. CDR3 sequence (DNA): TGCAGCGTTACCAGACAGGGAACCCCTTACGAGCAGTACTTC.

In this sample, this clonotype turned up once. The rearrangement uses TRBV7-9 and TRBJ2-1, with TRBD2 matching 11 bases. Germline V gene sequence: CDR1 SEHNR, CDR2 FQNEAQ (reference sequence). This CDR3 region has 17 residues. Unmatched junction bases numbered 6, after V lost 5 bases and J lost 0 bases. For the CDR3, the DNA is TGTGCCAGCAGCACGACTAGCGGGACGAGCTCCTACAATGAGCAGTTCTTC. Translated, it gives CASSTTSGTSSYNEQFF. The variable domain in full, completed from reference TRBV7-9 and TRBJ2-1, reads DTGVSQNPRHKITKRGQNVTFRCDPISEHNRLYWYRQTLGQGPEFLTYFQNEAQLEKSRLLSDRFSAERPKGSFSTLEIQRTEQGDSAMYLCASSTTSGTSSYNEQFFGPGTRLTVL.

This rearrangement joins TRBV30 to TRBJ2-3; 7 nucleotides match TRBD2. This CDR3 spans 13 amino acids. V dropped 4 bases and J dropped 4; count of bases not matched to a gene: 5. CDR1 GTSNPN and CDR2 SVGIG come from the germline V gene (reference sequence). This CDR3 is CAWNRLAPDTQYF. Here the CDR3 DNA reads TGTGCCTGGAACCGACTAGCCCCAGATACGCAGTATTTT.

The chain links TRBV6-5 to TRBJ1-1, with D possibly being TRBD1 (5 bases). The V end was cut by 2 bases, the J end by 6 bases, with 10 bases between. The length of the CDR3 is 13 residues. Germline CDR1 reads MNHEY; CDR2 reads SVGAGI. The CDR3 protein is CASSYGGRAEAFF. The CDR3 nucleotides read TGTGCCAGCAGTTACGGGGGGAGGGCTGAAGCTTTCTTT.